Following are 7 T cell receptor beta chains from one sample sequenced in a study of graft-versus-host responses after intestinal transplantation. Clones were sequenced by immunoSEQ multiplex PCR, and TCRdb holds only the in-frame ones, with some missing. The top ten clones hold roughly 0.72% of a sample with under 80,000 clones, 80% to 95% of them seen once. The material sequenced was PBMCs, taken 98 days after intestinal transplantation. These receptors all stem from a human patient who received an intestinal transplant, so some T cells may come from the graft donor.

The V gene is TRBV19, the J gene TRBJ2-1; D may be TRBD2 (7 bases). The CDR3 runs 15 residues. CDR1 and CDR2 (germline): LNHDA, SQIVND (reference sequence). Trimming removed 1 base from V and 6 bases from J, with 13 bases in between. CDR3 coding DNA: TGTGCCAGTAGTATAGCAGGGAGGGGGGGCAATGAGCAGTTCTTC. Its protein product is CASSIAGRGGNEQFF.

This clone was found once. The chain combines TRBV7-6 with TRBJ2-7; the D is unclear. CDR3 length: 14 amino acids. The V end was cut by 1 base, the J end by 3 bases, with 10 bases between. Germline CDR1 is SGHVS and CDR2 is FNYEAQ. The CDR3 loop reads CASSLEQDFYEQYF. DNA for the CDR3: TGTGCCAGCAGCTTAGAGCAGGATTTCTACGAGCAGTACTTC. The whole variable domain, filled in from reference TRBV7-6 and TRBJ2-7, reads GAGVSQSPRYKVTKRGQDVALRCDPISGHVSLYWYRQALGQGPEFLTYFNYEAQQDKSGLPNDRFSAERPEGSISTLTIQRTEQRDSAMYRCASSLEQDFYEQYFGPGTRLTVT.

J is TRBJ2-7 and V is TRBV4-1; D call uncertain. Germline-derived CDR1 and CDR2 are MGHRA and YSYEKL. V shed 2 bases and J shed 0 bases, with 8 bases lying between them. The CDR3 contains 14 residues. DNA of the CDR3: TGCGCCAGCAGCCAATATCAAAGCTCCTACGAGCAGTACTTC. Amino acid sequence: CASSQYQSSYEQYF.

This clone was seen just once. CDR3 amino acids: CASSLGRGASTEAFF. The CDR3 DNA follows: TGTGCCAGCAGCTTAGGTCGGGGGGCGAGCACTGAAGCTTTCTTT. The rearrangement links TRBV13 to TRBJ1-1, with D tentatively TRBD1 (6 bases). The CDR3 length is 15 residues. The germline gives CDR1 PRHDT, CDR2 FYEKMQ (reference sequence). V lost 0 bases and J lost 4, with 12 bases in between.

This clone has a single count. The CDR3 sequence is CASSYVGMLGDYGYTF. In nucleotides, the CDR3 is TGTGCCAGCAGCTACGTGGGGATGTTGGGAGACTATGGCTACACCTTC. This chain links TRBV7-9 with TRBJ1-2, with D uncertain. The CDR3 consists of 16 residues. V gave up 4 bases and J gave up 3 bases, with 18 bases separating them. Germline CDR1 is SEHNR and CDR2 is FQNEAQ (reference sequence).

This chain uses TRBV18 with TRBJ1-5; unclear D gene. V shed 7 bases and J shed 6 bases, with 7 bases lying between them. Germline assignment: CDR1 KGHSH and CDR2 LQKENI. The CDR3 is 11 amino acids. This chain's CDR3 is CASLIRQPQHF. The CDR3 nucleotides are TGTGCCAGCTTGATCCGTCAGCCCCAGCATTTT.

This sequence joins TRBV27 and TRBJ2-2, with 8 positions matching TRBD2. J gave up 3 bases and V 2 bases, and 2 bases lay outside the gene matches. The CDR3 extends over 15 amino acids. From germline, CDR1 is MNHEY and CDR2 SMNVEV (reference sequence). CDR3 sequence: CASSLASGHTGELFF. CDR3 DNA sequence: TGTGCCAGCAGTTTAGCTAGCGGGCACACCGGGGAGCTGTTTTTT.